The clone carrying this TCR beta chain is a singleton in its sample. Its antigen is undetermined. As to time point: week 35, safety follow-up. A single vaccine dose contained 300 ug of mutant IDH1 20-mer peptide, and topical imiquimod was used with it. Patients underwent eight vaccinations, which took place in weeks 1, 3, 5, 7, 11, 15, 19 and 23. This record comes from a study of a mutant IDH1 vaccine in newly diagnosed glioma. Whole-study context: Onset of vaccination occurred 4-6 weeks following radiotherapy alone, or with temozolomide cycles. Visit V12 was scheduled at week 35 and visit V13 at week 47.

The data were produced by immunoSEQ multiplex PCR, yet TCRdb's version contains in-frame clones alone and is incomplete. The table lists tens of thousands of clones, around 80% of them singletons. The J segment lost 2 bases and the V segment lost 5 bases, leaving 12 bases of the junction unmatched. CDR1 is SGHAT, CDR2 FQDESV, per germline (reference sequence). The CDR3 extends over 16 amino acids. The sequence was collected from a middle-aged man with glioma. The specimen was PBMCs, collected from a glioma patient whose treatment included an IDH1 peptide vaccine. The V call is TRBV11-1, the J call TRBJ2-7; 7 positions agree with TRBD1. The CDR3, as DNA: TGTGCCAGCAGCAACCCGAACAGGGGCTTACCCTACGAGCAGTACTTC. Encoded protein: CASSNPNRGLPYEQYF.